The next 27 T cell receptor beta chains were all read from a single sample in a study of T cell responses to AZD1222 COVID-19 vaccine. Repertoires were generated with immunoSEQ multiplex PCR, while TCRdb's copy carries only in-frame clones and drops some. In the table there are around 120,000 clones, roughly 88% of which are singletons. Sequenced material: peripheral blood, taken on day 0 of AZD1222 vaccination. These TCRs come from an adult in good health.

This chain joins TRBV3-1 (or the pseudogene TRBV3-2) and TRBJ1-1, with TRBD1 as a possible D gene (6 bases). V dropped 0 bases and J dropped 1 base, with 9 bases sitting between them. This CDR3 contains 15 residues. Germline CDR1 LGHDT, CDR2 YNNKEL (reference sequence). Here the CDR3 reads CASSQEGHPNTEAFF. The CDR3 DNA follows: TGTGCCAGCAGCCAAGAGGGACACCCGAACACTGAAGCTTTCTTT.

The chain combines TRBV27 with TRBJ1-2; TRBD1 might be the D (5 bases). V lost 5 bases, J lost 4 bases, and 20 bases lay in between. This CDR3 comprises 16 residues. Germline V gene data show CDR1 as MNHEY and CDR2 as SMNVEV (reference sequence). The CDR3 loop is CASSQVGTAGSYGYTF. CDR3 DNA: TGTGCCAGCAGTCAAGTCGGGACTGCGGGGAGCTATGGCTACACCTTC.

The J gene is TRBJ2-2, the V gene TRBV7-9; TRBD1 matches at 7 bases. Germline trimming cut 4 bases from V and 4 bases from J; bases unmatched to any gene: 9. This CDR3 spans 16 amino acids. Germline CDR1 SEHNR, CDR2 FQNEAQ (reference sequence). The chain's CDR3 is CASSSKGDSSTGELFF. The CDR3 DNA reads TGTGCCAGCAGCTCGAAAGGGGACAGTTCCACCGGGGAGCTGTTTTTT.

Only a few counts were recorded for this clone. The rearrangement uses TRBV7-8 and TRBJ1-1; a possible D gene is TRBD1 (6 bases). The CDR3 has 13 amino acids. V lost 8 bases, J lost 1 base, and 11 bases lay in between. CDR1 is SGHVS and CDR2 is FQNEAQ in the germline V gene. CDR3 in DNA: TGTGCCAGCGGGTTACAGGGGAACACTGAAGCTTTCTTT. Amino acid sequence: CASGLQGNTEAFF. Full variable domain (missing parts from reference TRBV7-8 and TRBJ1-1): GAGVSQSPRYKVAKRGQDVALRCDPISGHVSLFWYQQALGQGPEFLTYFQNEAQLDKSGLPSDRFFAERPEGSVSTLKIQRTQQEDSAVYLCASGLQGNTEAFFGQGTRLTVV.

This clone has only a few counts. The chain has TRBV4-1 and TRBJ1-1; possibly TRBD1 for D (6 bases). V was shortened by 0 bases and J by 8 bases, with 13 bases between the two germline ends. The CDR3 has 14 amino acids. The germline gives CDR1 MGHRA, CDR2 YSYEKL. CDR3 region: CASSQDYRVSEAFF. Written as DNA, the CDR3 is TGCGCCAGCAGCCAAGATTACAGGGTGAGCGAAGCTTTCTTT.

The gene calls are TRBV7-3 and TRBJ2-2; D remains ambiguous. The CDR3 extends over 10 amino acids. The V end was cut by 7 bases, the J end by 9 bases, with 6 bases between. CDR1 is SGHTA and CDR2 is FQGTGA in the germline V gene. The CDR3 DNA reads as TGTGCCAGCATCCTCAGGGAGCTGTTTTTT. Amino acids: CASILRELFF. Combining the CDR3 with reference TRBV7-3 and TRBJ2-2 gives the whole variable domain GAGVSQTPSNKVTEKGKYVELRCDPISGHTALYWYRQSLGQGPEFLIYFQGTGAADDSGLPNDRFFAVRPEGSVSTLKIQRTERGDSAVYLCASILRELFFGEGSRLTVL.

The CDR3 DNA reads TGTGCCAGCAGTACAGGGGGCCTAGCCAAAAACATTCAGTACTTC. This codes for CASSTGGLAKNIQYF. The J gene is TRBJ2-4, the V gene TRBV6-5; TRBD1 matches at 9 bases. CDR1 is MNHEY, CDR2 SVGAGI, per germline. Trimming took 5 bases from V and 0 from J; bases not matched to a gene: 2. CDR3 size: 15 residues.

V usage is TRBV11-2 and J usage is TRBJ2-5, with D possibly matching TRBD1 (6 bases). In germline, CDR1 is SGHAT, CDR2 FQNNGV. There are 15 residues in the CDR3. The V and J ends lost 3 bases and 5 bases respectively, with 16 bases between them. The CDR3 sequence is CASSFTRDTDETQYF. CDR3 sequence (DNA): TGTGCCAGCAGCTTTACCCGGGACACCGACGAGACCCAGTACTTC. The whole variable domain, filled in from reference TRBV11-2 and TRBJ2-5, reads EAGVAQSPRYKIIEKRQSVAFWCNPISGHATLYWYQQILGQGPKLLIQFQNNGVVDDSQLPKDRFSAERLKGVDSTLKIQPAKLEDSAVYLCASSFTRDTDETQYFGPGTRLLVL.

This clone has only a few counts. The V call is TRBV27, the J call TRBJ1-4; no firm D call. Trimming removed 3 bases at V and 7 bases at J, with 9 bases between. Germline lookup yields CDR1 MNHEY and CDR2 SMNVEV (reference sequence). CDR3 length: 13 residues. In DNA, the CDR3 is TGTGCCAGCAGTTTTCAAGCAGGTGAAAAACTGTTTTTT. It codes for CASSFQAGEKLFF.

The rearrangement links TRBV5-1 to TRBJ2-5; 7 bases line up with TRBD1. CDR1 SGHRS and CDR2 YFSETQ come from the germline V gene. The CDR3 totals 13 residues. J lost 7 bases, V lost 3 bases, and 6 bases had no gene match. The CDR3 DNA reads as TGCGCCAGCAGCTCTACAGGGGCCGCGACCCAGTACTTC. It is translated as CASSSTGAATQYF.

For this clone: At one end, the junction sequence differs from germline, possibly due to a read error. This sequence joins TRBV7-3 and TRBJ2-6; weak D call: TRBD1 (6 bases). Germline V lookup: CDR1 SGHTA, CDR2 FQGTGA. CDR3 size: 15 residues. The CDR3 spells CASSLTGTGANVLTF. The CDR3 bases are TGTGCCAGCAGCCTAACAGGGACTGGGGCCAACGTCCTGACTTTC.

This rearrangement joins TRBV2 to TRBJ2-7; no reliable D call. V dropped 3 bases and J dropped 2 bases, with 11 bases sitting between them. Germline V gene sequence: CDR1 SNHLY, CDR2 FYNNEI. The CDR3 loop spans 14 amino acids. This CDR3 reads CASSDGVGTYEQYF. The CDR3 nucleotides read TGTGCCAGCAGTGATGGGGTGGGTACCTACGAGCAGTACTTC.

The chain joins TRBV9 to TRBJ1-1; D is unclear. V lost 4 bases and J lost 8, with 12 bases in between. CDR3 size: 12 residues. CDR1 and CDR2 (germline): SGDLS, YYNGEE. The CDR3 here is CASSIGLDEAFF. Written as DNA, the CDR3 is TGTGCCAGCAGCATCGGACTGGACGAAGCTTTCTTT.

J is TRBJ2-1 and V is TRBV7-3; no definite D call. Germline V gene lookup returns CDR1 SGHTA and CDR2 FQGTGA. V was trimmed by 1 base and J by 9 bases, leaving 13 bases between them. The CDR3 contains 14 residues. The CDR3 nucleotides read TGTGCCAGCAGCTTAATGGCCGTGGGTGCTGAGCAGTTCTTC. As protein: CASSLMAVGAEQFF.

V usage is TRBV24-1 and J usage is TRBJ2-3, with 14 positions matching TRBD2. Germline V CDR1 and CDR2: KGHDR, SFDVKD. This CDR3 comprises 19 residues. J lost 0 bases, V lost 4 bases, and 8 bases had no gene match. CDR3 in amino acids: CATSDGLAGGSLSTDTQYF. CDR3 nucleotide sequence: TGTGCCACCAGTGACGGACTAGCGGGAGGCTCCCTAAGCACAGATACGCAGTATTTT.

V gene TRBV7-6 combines with J gene TRBJ1-2, with D unresolved. This CDR3 has 17 amino acids. Trimming shortened V by 8 bases and J by 8 bases, and 30 bases separated the two germline ends. CDR1 and CDR2 (germline): SGHVS, FNYEAQ. The CDR3 DNA is TGTGCCAGCGCGCCGCGTACACCTACAGCTAAACTTGGGGGCTACACCTTC. Its translation: CASAPRTPTAKLGGYTF.

This clone was observed a handful of times. CDR3 nucleotides: TGTGCCAGCAGGCAGCGGGGAGCTATAGCCGGGGAGCTGTTTTTT. Protein: CASRQRGAIAGELFF. The chain is built from TRBV7-8 and TRBJ2-2; 7 bases agree with TRBD2. CDR3 size: 15 residues. Unmatched junction bases numbered 10, after V lost 6 bases and J lost 6 bases. CDR1 is SGHVS, CDR2 FQNEAQ, per germline.

The chain carries TRBV6-5 and TRBJ1-6; 7 bases are a match to TRBD1. J lost 7 bases, V lost 2 bases, and 5 bases had no gene match. The V gene's germline CDR1 is MNHEY and CDR2 SVGAGI. The CDR3 covers 15 residues. The CDR3 reads CASSYGGRGNSPLHF. The CDR3 DNA reads TGTGCCAGCAGTTACGGCGGCAGGGGGAATTCACCCCTCCACTTT.

The gene calls are TRBV19 and TRBJ1-5; D not resolved. The CDR3 is 16 residues long. CDR1 is LNHDA, CDR2 SQIVND, per germline (reference sequence). With 11 bases removed from V and 0 bases from J, the gap between germline ends came to 20 bases. The DNA of the CDR3 is TGTGCCTCCTCCCGCGGGGTGTCCTATAGCAATCAGCCCCAGCATTTT. Translated: CASSRGVSYSNQPQHF.

The J gene is TRBJ2-6, the V gene TRBV19; unclear D gene. Germline V gene lookup returns CDR1 LNHDA and CDR2 SQIVND (reference sequence). Trimming removed 7 bases from V and 4 bases from J, with 26 bases in between. This CDR3 comprises 19 residues. The CDR3 DNA sequence: TGTGCCAGTACTCTGTTTTTTCGGGTAACTGGGGAAGGGGCCAACGTCCTGACTTTC. The encoded protein is CASTLFFRVTGEGANVLTF.

This chain uses TRBV20-1 with TRBJ1-3; D is perhaps TRBD1 (5 bases). This CDR3 has 18 amino acids. Deletions cut 3 bases from V and 4 bases from J, with 25 bases between. CDR1 and CDR2 (germline): DFQATT, SNEGSKA (reference sequence). CDR3 sequence (DNA): TGCAGTGCTAGTCCTCCCGGAGGAACAGGTTCGGGAGGAAACACCATATATTTT. Its protein product is CSASPPGGTGSGGNTIYF.

V and J are TRBV10-3 and TRBJ2-7; 10 bases are shared with TRBD2. The CDR3 covers 14 residues. The germline CDR1 and CDR2 sequences are ENHRY and SYGVKD. J was trimmed by 6 bases and V by 6 bases; bases with no gene match: 8. CDR3 region: CAISLAGEHLEQYF. The DNA for the CDR3 is TGTGCCATCAGCCTAGCGGGGGAGCATCTCGAGCAGTACTTC.

This clone occurred a few times. The chain links TRBV7-3 to TRBJ2-3, with TRBD2 as a possible D gene (5 bases). Trimming stripped 2 bases from V and 6 bases from J, with 12 bases between. The germline V gene encodes CDR1 SGHTA and CDR2 FQGTGA. CDR3 length equals 14 residues. The CDR3 DNA sequence: TGTGCCAGCAGCTTAGGCCTAGCCTTTGATACGCAGTATTTT. It codes for CASSLGLAFDTQYF. The full variable domain, with the rest looked up from reference TRBV7-3 and TRBJ2-3, is GAGVSQTPSNKVTEKGKYVELRCDPISGHTALYWYRQSLGQGPEFLIYFQGTGAADDSGLPNDRFFAVRPEGSVSTLKIQRTERGDSAVYLCASSLGLAFDTQYFGPGTRLTVL.

This clone occurred a few times. The V and J genes are TRBV7-3 and TRBJ2-3; TRBD2 aligns across 14 bases. V gave up 5 bases and J gave up 5 bases; unmatched junction bases: 6. The CDR3 is made up of 16 amino acids. Germline lookup yields CDR1 SGHTA and CDR2 FQGTGA. The CDR3 reads CASSQTSGGAGDTQYF. In DNA, the CDR3 is TGTGCCAGCAGCCAGACTAGCGGGGGGGCCGGAGATACGCAGTATTTT.

This chain uses TRBV19 with TRBJ1-1, with D possibly matching TRBD1 (5 bases). The V gene's germline CDR1 is LNHDA and CDR2 SQIVND (reference sequence). The CDR3 consists of 14 residues. V was cut by 8 bases and J by 2 bases, with 15 bases left in between. The CDR3: CASSSGRGNTEAFF. In DNA, the CDR3 is TGTGCCAGTTCCTCCGGACGGGGCAACACTGAAGCTTTCTTT.

The gene calls are TRBV3-1 (or the pseudogene TRBV3-2) and TRBJ1-2; D gene unclear. This CDR3 comprises 15 residues. The V end was cut by 4 bases, the J end by 1 base, with 13 bases between. Germline loops: CDR1 LGHDT, CDR2 YNNKEL (reference sequence). The CDR3, as DNA: TGTGCCAGCAGCCGAGCAGGAGGAGGTAACTATGGCTACACCTTC. Translated: CASSRAGGGNYGYTF.

The chain has TRBV7-6 and TRBJ2-2; no firm D call. Germline V CDR1 and CDR2: SGHVS, FNYEAQ. Trimming removed 1 base from V and 3 bases from J, with 9 bases in between. This CDR3 comprises 15 residues. The DNA of the CDR3 is TGTGCCAGCAGCTTAGGAACCCCGGACACCGGGGAGCTGTTTTTT. Amino acid sequence: CASSLGTPDTGELFF. Complete variable domain (other parts from reference TRBV7-6 and TRBJ2-2): GAGVSQSPRYKVTKRGQDVALRCDPISGHVSLYWYRQALGQGPEFLTYFNYEAQQDKSGLPNDRFSAERPEGSISTLTIQRTEQRDSAMYRCASSLGTPDTGELFFGEGSRLTVL.